There are many counts of the clone carrying this TCR beta chain. Unique molecular identifiers were incorporated when the TCRbeta library was constructed. TCRdb passed the PCR reads through MiXCR, listing each CDR3 protein once. Of around 600,000 distinct CDR3 sequences listed, approximately 10% are singletons. This sample is drawn from a study of T-cell reconstitution after alpha-beta-depleted transplantation in children. CDR1 and CDR2 (germline): SGHTA, FQGNSA. The CDR3 is 13 residues long. With 3 bases removed from V and 3 bases from J, the gap between germline ends came to 9 bases. This TCR was sampled from a human donor who donated a stem cell graft to a child with acute myeloid leukemia. The sequencing used PBMCs from the stem cell graft donor, collected from the stem cell graft. This rearrangement joins TRBV7-2 to TRBJ2-7; perhaps D is TRBD1 or TRBD2 (6 bases each). CDR3 in DNA: TGTGCCAGCAGCTTCAAGGGGGGCTACGAGCAGTACTTC. Protein product: CASSFKGGYEQYF.